Listed below are T cell receptor beta chains from one sample, sequenced in a study of T-cell reconstitution after alpha-beta-depleted transplantation in children. MiXCR, applied by TCRdb to the PCR reads, yields one record per CDR3 protein. This sample yields roughly 350,000 distinct CDR3 sequences, of which roughly 17% are seen a single time; around two fifths belongs to the top ten. The starting material was PBMCs, mostly from graft donor cells, obtained 360 days after TCRalphabeta/CD19-depleted stem cell transplant. These TCRs come from a male patient between 2 and 10 years old who had a stem cell transplant for acute lymphoblastic leukemia, so the T cells may come from the graft donor. Each CDR3 is given with its conserved first and last residue. The D gene is left open where the match is weak. The size of a clone is reported for some rows only, either as once, few or many, or as a class for expanded clones.

V gene,D gene,J gene,clone size,CDR3 DNA,CDR3 protein
TRBV28,-,TRBJ1-2,-,TGTGCCAGCAGTTTCGGCCCTTGGACAAGGCTAAACTATGGCTACACCTTC,CASSFGPWTRLNYGYTF
TRBV11-2,TRBD1,TRBJ2-7,few,TGTGCCAGCAGCTTAGGGCGGACAGGGGTCTACGAGCAGTACTTC,CASSLGRTGVYEQYF
TRBV12-3/TRBV12-4,-,TRBJ2-2,many,TGTGCCAGCAGTTTAACTAACACCGGGGAGCTGTTTTTT,CASSLTNTGELFF
TRBV12-3/TRBV12-4,TRBD1,TRBJ1-6,-,TGTGCCAGCAGTTTAGAAGACAGGGGAAATTCACCCCTCCACTTT,CASSLEDRGNSPLHF
TRBV20-1,TRBD2,TRBJ2-1,few,TGCAGTGCTAGAATACCAGCGGGAGGCAATGAGCAGTTCTTC,CSARIPAGGNEQFF
TRBV12-3/TRBV12-4,-,TRBJ2-6,few,TGTGCCAGCAGTTTAGCGAGGTCTGGGGCCAACGTCCTGACTTTC,CASSLARSGANVLTF
TRBV2,-,TRBJ2-6,-,TGTGCCAGCAGTGAGGAGAGGGGCGCTGGGGCCAACGTCCTGACTTTC,CASSEERGAGANVLTF
TRBV29-1,-,TRBJ2-7,many,TGCAGCGTCGACTTGAGCGGGACCCAGGGGGAGCAGTACTTC,CSVDLSGTQGEQYF
TRBV20-1,-,TRBJ2-7,few,TGCAGTGCTAGAGGCTCAAGCCTCAGCTCCTACGAGCAGTACTTC,CSARGSSLSSYEQYF
TRBV4-1,TRBD1,TRBJ2-7,-,TGCGCCAGCAGCCAGGGGACAGTCCGGACGGGCTATATAAGCTCCTACGAGCAGTACTTC,CASSQGTVRTGYISSYEQYF